The 29 T cell receptor beta chains below were found in one sample sequenced in a study of blood T cell repertoires in COVID-19. Repertoires were generated with immunoSEQ multiplex PCR, while TCRdb's copy carries only in-frame clones and drops some. The sample records about 22,000 clones, 75% to 95% being singletons. Input material: peripheral blood. Receptors originate from a woman between 70 and 85 years old with active COVID-19.

J is TRBJ1-2 and V is TRBV6-4, with 7 bases that match TRBD1. Germline CDR1 is MRHNA and CDR2 is SNTAGT. The CDR3 covers 16 residues. V lost 3 bases to trimming and J lost 4 bases; unmatched junction nucleotides: 11. The CDR3 loop reads CASSEEAGTGAYGYTF. The DNA for the CDR3 is TGTGCCAGCAGTGAGGAGGCCGGAACAGGGGCCTATGGCTACACCTTC.

The rearrangement joins TRBV4-1 to TRBJ2-7; TRBD1 agrees at 8 bases. Trimming at V came to 2 bases and at J to 6 bases, leaving 9 bases not matched to a gene. The CDR3 is 15 amino acids. Germline V gene lookup returns CDR1 MGHRA and CDR2 YSYEKL. CDR3: CASSQTDRGISEQYF. In nucleotides, the CDR3 is TGCGCCAGCAGCCAAACCGACAGGGGTATAAGCGAGCAGTACTTC.

This chain joins TRBV18 and TRBJ2-7, with D unresolved. Trimming left V 6 bases short and J 5 bases short, with 8 bases between. Germline CDR1 reads KGHSH; CDR2 reads LQKENI. CDR3 length: 11 amino acids. This chain's CDR3 is CASSQFDEQYF. The CDR3 nucleotides are TGTGCCAGCTCTCAGTTCGACGAGCAGTACTTC.

The genes are TRBV2 and TRBJ2-1, with 9 bases that match TRBD2. The CDR3 extends over 20 amino acids. Unmatched junction bases numbered 24, after V lost 11 bases and J lost 1 base. The germline gives CDR1 SNHLY, CDR2 FYNNEI. The DNA of the CDR3 is TGTGCCGCGCCGCCGCAGATCCCCCGTCTAGCGGGGTGGTCCTACAATGAGCAGTTCTTC. Residues: CAAPPQIPRLAGWSYNEQFF.

The genes are TRBV19 and TRBJ2-7; TRBD1 matches at 9 bases. Trimming cost V 5 bases and J 1 base; bases outside gene matches: 9. The length of the CDR3 is 16 residues. CDR1 is LNHDA and CDR2 is SQIVND in the germline V gene (reference sequence). The CDR3 DNA reads as TGTGCCAGTAGTGTCTCGGCCGGGACAGGGTCCTACGAGCAGTACTTC. Its protein product is CASSVSAGTGSYEQYF.

This clone was observed a few times. CDR3 region: CASRGGKYQPQHF. CDR3 bases: TGTGCCAGCAGGGGGGGAAAGTATCAGCCCCAGCATTTT. The rearrangement links TRBV27 to TRBJ1-5; D is perhaps TRBD1 (5 bases). The CDR3 is 13 amino acids. V was cut by 6 bases and J by 5 bases, with 11 bases left in between. The V gene's germline CDR1 is MNHEY and CDR2 SMNVEV (reference sequence).

CDR3 protein: CASRQDRLGGTEAFF. CDR3 nucleotides: TGTGCCAGCAGGCAGGACCGCCTGGGAGGTACTGAAGCTTTCTTT. The chain has TRBV7-8 and TRBJ1-1; D ambiguous. This CDR3 is built from 15 residues. V was clipped by 6 bases and J by 5 bases, with 19 bases between them. Germline V CDR1 and CDR2: SGHVS, FQNEAQ.

The rearrangement joins TRBV18 to TRBJ2-3; 7 nucleotides line up with TRBD1. CDR1 is KGHSH, CDR2 LQKENI, per germline. J was trimmed by 1 base and V by 2 bases; bases with no gene match: 9. The CDR3 contains 17 residues. Written as DNA, the CDR3 is TGTGCCAGCTCACCAGCAAGGGGGCTAATCGGCACAGATACGCAGTATTTT. Its translation is CASSPARGLIGTDTQYF.

The chain uses TRBV4-2 and TRBJ2-7; TRBD2 might be the D (6 bases). Trimming took off 1 base at V and 3 bases at J, with 10 bases between the two ends. CDR3 length: 14 amino acids. Germline CDR1 and CDR2: LGHNA and YNFKEQ. CDR3 sequence (DNA): TGTGCCAGCAGCCAAGGCCAGGGACTCTACGAGCAGTACTTC. Translation: CASSQGQGLYEQYF.

V gene TRBV28 combines with J gene TRBJ2-3; the D gene is possibly TRBD2 (6 bases). The CDR3 spans 15 residues. Trimming shortened V by 3 bases and J by 4 bases, and 14 bases separated the two germline ends. CDR1 is MDHEN, CDR2 SYDVKM, per germline. The CDR3 region is CASSFAGRFADTQYF. CDR3 DNA sequence: TGTGCCAGCAGTTTCGCGGGGCGATTCGCAGATACGCAGTATTTT.

V usage is TRBV5-1 and J usage is TRBJ2-7; tentative D call: TRBD1 (6 bases). From germline, CDR1 is SGHRS and CDR2 YFSETQ. The CDR3 runs 13 residues. The ends were cut back, 1 base at V and 4 bases at J, with 9 bases in the middle. The CDR3 protein is CASSLRQAYEQYF. For the CDR3, the DNA is TGCGCCAGCAGCTTGAGACAGGCATACGAGCAGTACTTC.

The J gene is TRBJ2-1, the V gene TRBV7-2; 7 positions agree with TRBD2. The CDR3 length is 15 residues. Losses at the gene ends were 1 base for V and 0 bases for J; bases not matched to a gene: 0. CDR1 and CDR2 from the germline V gene are SGHTA and FQGNSA. The CDR3 DNA is TGTGCCAGCAGCTTAGGGGGGGGCTCCTACAATGAGCAGTTCTTC. Its protein product is CASSLGGGSYNEQFF.

The chain uses TRBV28 and TRBJ1-1; TRBD1 matches 7 bases. CDR1 and CDR2 from the germline V gene are MDHEN and SYDVKM. The length of the CDR3 is 15 residues. Trimming removed 5 bases from V and 0 bases from J; junction bases left unmatched: 6. This CDR3 is CASSERQGLNTEAFF. CDR3 DNA: TGTGCCAGCAGTGAAAGACAGGGATTGAACACTGAAGCTTTCTTT.

The J gene is TRBJ1-5, the V gene TRBV27; D ambiguous. Germline V CDR1 and CDR2: MNHEY, SMNVEV (reference sequence). V was cut by 5 bases and J by 4 bases, with 12 bases left in between. The CDR3 covers 14 residues. CDR3 protein: CASSPLQRNQPQHF. Written as DNA, the CDR3 is TGTGCCAGCAGTCCTCTACAGAGAAATCAGCCCCAGCATTTT.

The chain employs TRBV10-3 and TRBJ2-1; D is ambiguous. This CDR3 spans 14 amino acids. Trimming shortened V by 3 bases and J by 6 bases, and 12 bases separated the two germline ends. CDR1 and CDR2 from the germline V gene are ENHRY and SYGVKD. The CDR3 sequence is CAISDYEVFNEQFF. The CDR3 DNA reads as TGTGCCATCAGTGACTATGAGGTGTTCAATGAGCAGTTCTTC.

In DNA form, the CDR3 reads TGTGCTAGTGGTTCAGGGGGATACAATGAGCAGTTCTTC. It yields the protein CASGSGGYNEQFF. The chain uses TRBV12-5 and TRBJ2-1, with 7 bases identical to TRBD1. V was pared by 4 bases and J by 4 bases, with 1 base of the junction left unmatched. This CDR3 is 13 amino acids long. CDR1 and CDR2 from the germline V gene are LGHNT and FRNRAP. Filled out from reference TRBV12-5 and TRBJ2-1, the complete variable domain reads DARVTQTPRHKVTEMGQEVTMRCQPILGHNTVFWYRQTMMQGLELLAYFRNRAPLDDSGMPKDRFSAEMPDATLATLKIQPSEPRDSAVYFCASGSGGYNEQFFGPGTRLTVL.

The chain employs TRBV29-1 and TRBJ2-1; D unresolved. The CDR3 runs to 11 residues. V shed 8 bases and J shed 6 bases, with 11 bases lying between them. Germline loops: CDR1 SQVTM, CDR2 ANQGSEA. CDR3 sequence reads: CSIGPGNEQFF. In DNA, the CDR3 is TGCAGCATTGGCCCCGGCAATGAGCAGTTCTTC.

The gene calls are TRBV7-9 and TRBJ2-5; TRBD1 matches 7 bases. The V gene's germline CDR1 is SEHNR and CDR2 FQNEAQ (reference sequence). V lost 3 bases to trimming and J lost 1 base; unmatched junction nucleotides: 11. This CDR3 is built from 17 residues. The CDR3 sequence is CASSLKSKWDSQETQYF. The CDR3 DNA reads TGTGCCAGCAGCTTGAAGTCGAAATGGGACAGCCAAGAGACCCAGTACTTC.

The CDR3 sequence: CASSYPTGDGGYTF. The DNA of the CDR3 is TGTGCCAGCAGTTACCCAACAGGGGATGGTGGCTACACCTTC. The genes are TRBV6-6 and TRBJ1-2, with TRBD1 matching over 7 bases. This CDR3 region has 14 residues. With 2 bases clipped from V and 7 bases from J, the junction kept 7 bases outside the gene matches. The germline V gene has CDR1 MNHNY and CDR2 SVGAGI (reference sequence).

The V gene is TRBV28, the J gene TRBJ1-2; the D gene is possibly TRBD1 (5 bases). The V and J ends lost 1 base and 8 bases respectively, with 14 bases between them. CDR3 length equals 14 residues. Germline loops: CDR1 MDHEN, CDR2 SYDVKM. The CDR3 is CASSLSAAGGGYTF. The CDR3 nucleotides are TGTGCCAGCAGTTTATCGGCTGCCGGGGGGGGCTACACCTTC.

The chain is built from TRBV5-5 and TRBJ2-1; 7 bases fit TRBD2. With 5 bases clipped from V and 0 bases from J, the junction kept 11 bases outside the gene matches. The length of the CDR3 is 17 residues. CDR1 is SGHKS, CDR2 YYEKEE, per germline (reference sequence). The CDR3 DNA is TGTGCCAGCAGATGGGAGGGACTTCAAAGCTCCTACAATGAGCAGTTCTTC. Protein: CASRWEGLQSSYNEQFF. Full variable domain (missing parts from reference TRBV5-5 and TRBJ2-1): DAGVTQSPTHLIKTRGQQVTLRCSPISGHKSVSWYQQVLGQGPQFIFQYYEKEERGRGNFPDRFSARQFPNYSSELNVNALLLGDSALYLCASRWEGLQSSYNEQFFGPGTRLTVL.

V gene TRBV7-3 combines with J gene TRBJ1-2; 9 bases match TRBD1. V lost 5 bases to trimming and J lost 8 bases; unmatched junction nucleotides: 15. The germline V gene has CDR1 SGHTA and CDR2 FQGTGA. The CDR3 covers 16 residues. The CDR3: CASSPTGGQGSDGYTF. The CDR3 DNA reads as TGTGCCAGCAGCCCTACGGGGGGACAGGGAAGCGACGGCTACACCTTC. Full variable domain (missing parts from reference TRBV7-3 and TRBJ1-2): GAGVSQTPSNKVTEKGKYVELRCDPISGHTALYWYRQSLGQGPEFLIYFQGTGAADDSGLPNDRFFAVRPEGSVSTLKIQRTERGDSAVYLCASSPTGGQGSDGYTFGSGTRLTVV.

This chain uses TRBV4-1 with TRBJ2-7; 10 bases line up with TRBD1. Per germline, CDR1 MGHRA and CDR2 YSYEKL. V dropped 0 bases and J dropped 1; count of bases not matched to a gene: 12. This CDR3 region has 19 residues. The CDR3 sequence: CASSQDLPRDRGFSYEQYF. The CDR3 nucleotides are TGCGCCAGCAGCCAAGATCTACCCCGGGACAGGGGATTTTCCTACGAGCAGTACTTC.

The chain recombines TRBV28 with TRBJ1-2; D remains ambiguous. The CDR3 extends over 14 amino acids. V was trimmed by 6 bases and J by 4 bases, leaving 15 bases between them. The germline V gene encodes CDR1 MDHEN and CDR2 SYDVKM. The CDR3 protein is CASRTIGRGYGYTF. CDR3 coding DNA: TGTGCCAGCAGGACCATCGGACGGGGCTATGGCTACACCTTC.

This chain uses TRBV25-1 with TRBJ2-2; 10 bases line up with TRBD1. CDR3 length: 15 residues. Trimming removed 7 bases from V and 5 bases from J; junction bases left unmatched: 7. Germline-derived CDR1 and CDR2 are MGHDK and SYGVNS. CDR3 region: CASTPDRGFTGELFF. The CDR3 bases are TGTGCCAGCACCCCGGACAGGGGGTTTACCGGGGAGCTGTTTTTT.

The V gene is TRBV9, the J gene TRBJ2-1, with 7 bases identical to TRBD2. The CDR3 extends over 15 amino acids. V gave up 3 bases and J gave up 2 bases; unmatched junction bases: 5. The V gene's germline CDR1 is SGDLS and CDR2 YYNGEE. The CDR3 spells CASSGREKTYNEQFF. The CDR3 DNA is TGTGCCAGCAGCGGGCGGGAGAAAACCTACAATGAGCAGTTCTTC. Together with reference TRBV9 and TRBJ2-1, the CDR3 gives the full variable domain: DSGVTQTPKHLITATGQRVTLRCSPRSGDLSVYWYQQSLDQGLQFLIQYYNGEERAKGNILERFSAQQFPDLHSELNLSSLELGDSALYFCASSGREKTYNEQFFGPGTRLTVL.

The chain uses TRBV11-3 and TRBJ2-1, with 7 bases aligning to TRBD1. The ends lost 5 bases at V and 6 bases at J; junction bases unmatched: 7. The CDR3 is made up of 14 amino acids. Germline assignment: CDR1 SGHNT and CDR2 YENEEA. CDR3: CASSPQGQSNEQFF. In DNA, the CDR3 is TGTGCCAGCAGCCCGCAGGGACAGTCCAATGAGCAGTTCTTC.

This clone was seen just once. The chain links TRBV10-1 to TRBJ2-7, with 9 bases fitting TRBD1. V shed 4 bases and J 0 bases; nucleotides not matched to a gene: 4. Germline V lookup: CDR1 WNHNN, CDR2 SYGVQD (reference sequence). The CDR3 is made up of 15 amino acids. In DNA form, the CDR3 reads TGCGCCAGCAGTGGGGGACAGGGAAGCTCCTACGAGCAGTACTTC. Translating gives CASSGGQGSSYEQYF.

The table lists this clone with a count of one. The genes are TRBV24-1 and TRBJ2-3, with 11 nucleotides matching TRBD1. CDR3 size: 16 residues. Trimming cost V 4 bases and J 6 bases; bases outside gene matches: 8. Germline lookup yields CDR1 KGHDR and CDR2 SFDVKD. CDR3 nucleotide sequence: TGTGCCACCAGTGACCCGGGACAGGGGGTTGGGGATACGCAGTATTTT. This translates into CATSDPGQGVGDTQYF.